The subject of this entry is one T cell receptor beta chain. Its antigen is as yet unknown. CDR1 is MDHEN, CDR2 SYDVKM, per germline. This CDR3 contains 15 residues. V was trimmed by 3 bases and J by 1 base, leaving 13 bases between them. The time point is: cycle 4 day 1 (C4D1), after more than five weeks of nivolumab. Each and every patient relapsed after autologous stem cell transplantation, and patients got differing brentuximab vedotin exposure. This record comes from a study of PD-1 blockade in classical Hodgkin lymphoma. Study-level findings and limits: TCR diversity in CD4+, not CD8+, cells rose significantly by C4D1. Nivolumab initiation under 1 year post-ASCT meant exclusion. Differences between repertoires have undefined causes, possibly disease activity or prior therapy.

Only in-frame clones appear in the TCRdb table, and some are missing; sequencing was by immunoSEQ multiplex PCR. The sample lists tens of thousands of clones; roughly 90% were seen once. V is TRBV28 and J is TRBJ2-7; tentatively, D is TRBD2 (6 bases). Sequencing was performed on peripheral blood mononuclear cells (PBMCs), taken before the fourth cycle of nivolumab. The sequence was obtained from a human donor with classical Hodgkin lymphoma. CDR3 nucleotide sequence: TGTGCCAGCAGTTTGGCCCACGGGAGTTCCTACGAGCAGTACTTC. It is translated as CASSLAHGSSYEQYF.